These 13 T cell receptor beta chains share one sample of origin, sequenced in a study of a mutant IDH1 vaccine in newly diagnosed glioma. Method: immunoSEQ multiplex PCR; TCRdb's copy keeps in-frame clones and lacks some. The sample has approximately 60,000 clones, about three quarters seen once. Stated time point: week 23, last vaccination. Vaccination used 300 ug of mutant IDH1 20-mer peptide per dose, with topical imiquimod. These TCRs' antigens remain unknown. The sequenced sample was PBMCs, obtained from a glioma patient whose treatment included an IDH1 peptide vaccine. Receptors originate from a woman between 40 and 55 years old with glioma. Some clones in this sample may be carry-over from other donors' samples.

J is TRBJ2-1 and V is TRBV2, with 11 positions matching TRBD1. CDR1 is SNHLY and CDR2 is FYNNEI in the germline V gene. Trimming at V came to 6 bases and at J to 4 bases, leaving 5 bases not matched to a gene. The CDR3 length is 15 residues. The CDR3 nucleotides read TGTGCCAGCAGGGGGACAGGGGGAAAGTACAATGAGCAGTTCTTC. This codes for CASRGTGGKYNEQFF.

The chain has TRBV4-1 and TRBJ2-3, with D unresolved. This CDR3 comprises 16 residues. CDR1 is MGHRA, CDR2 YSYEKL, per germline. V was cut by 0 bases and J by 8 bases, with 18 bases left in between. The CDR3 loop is CASSQDSRPAVVTQYF. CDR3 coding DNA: TGCGCCAGCAGCCAAGATTCGCGCCCGGCAGTCGTTACGCAGTATTTT.

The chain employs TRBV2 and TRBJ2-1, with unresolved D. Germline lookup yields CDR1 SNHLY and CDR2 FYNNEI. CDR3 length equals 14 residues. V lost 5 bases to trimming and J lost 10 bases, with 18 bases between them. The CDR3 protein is CASSPTRTDGEQFF. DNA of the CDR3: TGTGCCAGCAGTCCCACCCGAACGGACGGAGAGCAGTTCTTC.

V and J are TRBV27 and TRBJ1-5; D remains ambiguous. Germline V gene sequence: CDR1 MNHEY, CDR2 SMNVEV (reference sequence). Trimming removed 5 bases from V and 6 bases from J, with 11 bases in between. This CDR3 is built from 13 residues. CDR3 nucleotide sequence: TGTGCCAGCAGTCTACTCACGGGTCAGCCCCAGCATTTT. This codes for CASSLLTGQPQHF.

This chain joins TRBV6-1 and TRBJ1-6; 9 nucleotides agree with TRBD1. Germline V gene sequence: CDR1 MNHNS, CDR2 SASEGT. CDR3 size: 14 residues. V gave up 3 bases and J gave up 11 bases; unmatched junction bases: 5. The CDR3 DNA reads TGTGCCAGCAGTGAGGGACAGGGAGCAACACCCCTCCACTTT. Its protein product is CASSEGQGATPLHF.

The CDR3 spells CASSQVGGSTDTQYF. The CDR3, as DNA: TGCGCCAGCAGCCAAGTGGGGGGTAGCACAGATACGCAGTATTTT. This chain links TRBV4-1 with TRBJ2-3; D might be TRBD2 (6 bases). This CDR3 is built from 15 residues. V was cut by 1 base and J by 0 bases, with 8 bases left in between. Germline V lookup: CDR1 MGHRA, CDR2 YSYEKL.

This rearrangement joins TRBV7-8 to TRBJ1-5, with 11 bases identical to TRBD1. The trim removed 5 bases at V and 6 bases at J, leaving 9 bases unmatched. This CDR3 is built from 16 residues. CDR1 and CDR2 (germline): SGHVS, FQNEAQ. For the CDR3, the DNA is TGTGCCAGCAGCCGAAGGGACAGGGGGGAGAGTCAGCCCCAGCATTTT. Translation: CASSRRDRGESQPQHF.

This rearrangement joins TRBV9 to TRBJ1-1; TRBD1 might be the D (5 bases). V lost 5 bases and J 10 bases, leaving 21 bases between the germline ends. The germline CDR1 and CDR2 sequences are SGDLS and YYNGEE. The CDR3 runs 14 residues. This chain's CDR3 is CASSNRDQKYAAFF. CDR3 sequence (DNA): TGTGCCAGCAGTAACCGGGACCAAAAATATGCAGCTTTCTTT.

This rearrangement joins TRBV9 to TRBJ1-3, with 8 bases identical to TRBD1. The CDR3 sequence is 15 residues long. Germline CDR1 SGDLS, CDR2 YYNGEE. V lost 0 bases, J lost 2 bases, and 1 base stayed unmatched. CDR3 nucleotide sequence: TGTGCCAGCAGCGTAGCGACAGGGGCTGGAAACACCATATATTTT. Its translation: CASSVATGAGNTIYF. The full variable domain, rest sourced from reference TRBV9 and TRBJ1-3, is DSGVTQTPKHLITATGQRVTLRCSPRSGDLSVYWYQQSLDQGLQFLIQYYNGEERAKGNILERFSAQQFPDLHSELNLSSLELGDSALYFCASSVATGAGNTIYFGEGSWLTVV.

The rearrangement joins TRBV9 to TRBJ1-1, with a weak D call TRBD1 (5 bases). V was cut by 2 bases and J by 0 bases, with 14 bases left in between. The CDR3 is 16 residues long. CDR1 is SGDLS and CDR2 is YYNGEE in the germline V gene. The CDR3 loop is CASSVPGTAMNTEAFF. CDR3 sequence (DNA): TGTGCCAGCAGCGTCCCCGGGACGGCGATGAACACTGAAGCTTTCTTT.

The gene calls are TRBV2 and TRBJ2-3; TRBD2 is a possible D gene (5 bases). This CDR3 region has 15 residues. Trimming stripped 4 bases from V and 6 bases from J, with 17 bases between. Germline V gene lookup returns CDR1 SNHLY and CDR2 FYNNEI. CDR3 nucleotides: TGTGCCAGCAGTGTCGGTCTAGCCGTTGGTGATACGCAGTATTTT. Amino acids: CASSVGLAVGDTQYF.

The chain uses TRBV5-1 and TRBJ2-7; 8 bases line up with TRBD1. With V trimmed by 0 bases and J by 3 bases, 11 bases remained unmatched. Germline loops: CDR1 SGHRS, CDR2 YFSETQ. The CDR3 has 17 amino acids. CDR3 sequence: CASSLAGTGNKLYEQYF. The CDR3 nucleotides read TGCGCCAGCAGCTTGGCCGGGACAGGAAACAAGCTCTACGAGCAGTACTTC.

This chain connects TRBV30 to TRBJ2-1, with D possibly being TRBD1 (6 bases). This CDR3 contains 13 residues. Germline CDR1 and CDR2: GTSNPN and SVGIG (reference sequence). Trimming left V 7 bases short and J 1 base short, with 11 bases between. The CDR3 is CAYREGSYNEQFF. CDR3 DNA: TGTGCCTACAGGGAAGGGTCCTACAATGAGCAGTTCTTC.